The 5 T cell receptor beta chains presented below share a single source sample, sequenced in a study of identical twins. TCRdb re-called the 5' RACE reads through MiXCR, storing one row per CDR3 protein. The repertoire holds approximately 600,000 distinct CDR3 sequences, with 9.6% as singletons. The data also belong to a second study, concerning yellow fever vaccine responses in identical twins.

Sample: PBMCs. Receptors were obtained from a woman aged 18-30 years in good health.

This chain links TRBV29-1 with TRBJ1-2, with D unresolved. Germline loops: CDR1 SQVTM, CDR2 ANQGSEA. Trimming cost V 0 bases and J 6 bases, with 8 bases left between them. CDR3 length: 12 amino acids. CDR3 coding DNA: TGCAGCGTTGAAGATCTGGAAAATGGCTACACCTTC. It encodes CSVEDLENGYTF.

This clonotype was observed at least ten times. This sequence joins TRBV20-1 and TRBJ1-1, with 9 bases fitting TRBD1. The CDR3 loop spans 15 amino acids. The germline CDR1 and CDR2 sequences are DFQATT and SNEGSKA (reference sequence). V lost 0 bases, J lost 5 bases, and 7 bases stayed unmatched. This CDR3 reads CSARDYRQGDTEAFF. CDR3 bases: TGCAGTGCTAGAGACTATAGACAGGGGGATACTGAAGCTTTCTTT.

The chain has TRBV7-9 and TRBJ2-3; D is unresolved. The V gene's germline CDR1 is SEHNR and CDR2 FQNEAQ (reference sequence). V was shortened by 2 bases and J by 5 bases, with 8 bases between the two germline ends. The length of the CDR3 is 13 residues. CDR3 protein: CASSLPLGDTQYF. CDR3 DNA: TGTGCCAGCAGCTTACCTCTCGGAGATACGCAGTATTTT.

The rearrangement joins TRBV11-3 to TRBJ1-3; D unclear. This CDR3 has 13 amino acids. CDR1 is SGHNT, CDR2 YENEEA, per germline. V lost 2 bases and J 8 bases, leaving 10 bases between the germline ends. The CDR3 sequence: CASSLHKDDTIYF. The CDR3 nucleotides read TGTGCCAGCAGCTTACATAAGGACGACACCATATATTTT.

At least ten counts were recorded for this clonotype. The rearrangement links TRBV5-1 to TRBJ2-3; 8 nucleotides line up with TRBD2. CDR3 length equals 17 residues. V dropped 0 bases and J dropped 2; count of bases not matched to a gene: 8. Germline loops: CDR1 SGHRS, CDR2 YFSETQ. DNA for the CDR3: TGCGCCAGCAGCTTGGATCGGGGGGGCGCTGTCACAGATACGCAGTATTTT. Translating gives CASSLDRGGAVTDTQYF.